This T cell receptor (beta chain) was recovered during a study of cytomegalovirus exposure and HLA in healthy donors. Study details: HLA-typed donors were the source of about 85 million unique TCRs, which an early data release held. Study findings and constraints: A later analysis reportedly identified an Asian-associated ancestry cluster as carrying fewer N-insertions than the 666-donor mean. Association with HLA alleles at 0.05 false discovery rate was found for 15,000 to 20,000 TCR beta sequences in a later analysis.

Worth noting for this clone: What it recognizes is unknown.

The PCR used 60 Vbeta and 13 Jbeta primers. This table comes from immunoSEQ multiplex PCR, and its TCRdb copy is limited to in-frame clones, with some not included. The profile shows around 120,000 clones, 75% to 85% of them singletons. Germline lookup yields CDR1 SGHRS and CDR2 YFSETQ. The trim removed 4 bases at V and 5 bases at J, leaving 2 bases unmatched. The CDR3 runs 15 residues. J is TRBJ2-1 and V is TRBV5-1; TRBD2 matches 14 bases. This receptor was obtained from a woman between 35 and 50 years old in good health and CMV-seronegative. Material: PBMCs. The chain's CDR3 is CASSPGLAGDNEQFF. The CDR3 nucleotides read TGCGCCAGCAGCCCGGGACTAGCGGGAGACAATGAGCAGTTCTTC.